The entry that follows covers one T cell receptor beta chain sequence. The antigen remains undetermined. V was trimmed by 2 bases and J by 8 bases, leaving 9 bases between them. CDR1 and CDR2 (germline): SEHNR, FQNEAQ (reference sequence). CDR3 size: 12 residues. The data derive from a study of identical twins. It was template switching that added a universal primer site, and there were unique molecular identifiers on the cDNA. TCRdb analysed the 5' RACE reads with MiXCR anew, one entry per CDR3 protein. The sample holds approximately 1.8 million distinct CDR3 sequences; less than 40% are singletons and the top ten take 0.25% to 0.3%. Regarding the study as a whole: There were fewer insertions in abundant cord blood beta clonotypes, but memory repertoires showed no such pattern. Models underestimated how often monozygotic twins shared out-of-frame TCR alpha. A partial confounding effect on zero-insertion analyses could come from invariant MAIT and iNKT cells.

Sequenced: cord blood. V usage is TRBV7-9 and J usage is TRBJ1-2; D not certain. This receptor was identified in a newborn girl in good health. CDR3 loop: CASSLIVGGYTF. For the CDR3, the DNA is TGTGCCAGCAGCTTAATTGTCGGCGGCTACACCTTC. Variable domain in full (rest from reference TRBV7-9 and TRBJ1-2): DTGVSQNPRHKITKRGQNVTFRCDPISEHNRLYWYRQTLGQGPEFLTYFQNEAQLEKSRLLSDRFSAERPKGSFSTLEIQRTEQGDSAMYLCASSLIVGGYTFGSGTRLTVV.